What follows are 5 T cell receptor beta chains derived from one specimen sequenced in a study of shared clonotypes between healthy human individuals. Naive CD8 cells lacked CD45RO and underwent positive selection for CCR7, leaving out terminally differentiated effector memory CD45RA+ cells. The data were produced by immunoSEQ multiplex PCR, yet TCRdb's version contains in-frame clones alone and is incomplete. The data hold about 870,000 clones, with more than 85% observed a single time. The specimen was naive CD8+ T cells sorted from blood. The receptors shown here come from a young man in good health.

The rearrangement links TRBV7-9 to TRBJ2-2; 9 bases fit TRBD2. The trim removed 7 bases at V and 5 bases at J, leaving 8 bases unmatched. This CDR3 has 15 residues. CDR1 SEHNR and CDR2 FQNEAQ come from the germline V gene (reference sequence). The DNA for the CDR3 is TGTGCCAGCACCCTGGGACTAGCTTCGACCGGGGAGCTGTTTTTT. This codes for CASTLGLASTGELFF.

This sequence joins TRBV7-9 and TRBJ1-4; 10 bases agree with TRBD1. CDR1 and CDR2 (germline): SEHNR, FQNEAQ (reference sequence). J gave up 8 bases and V 5 bases, and 8 bases lay outside the gene matches. The CDR3 contains 15 residues. CDR3 protein: CASSPARDRGEKLFF. CDR3 nucleotides: TGTGCCAGCAGCCCGGCCCGGGACAGGGGCGAAAAACTGTTTTTT.

V gene TRBV30 combines with J gene TRBJ1-5; weak D call: TRBD1 (6 bases). CDR1 GTSNPN and CDR2 SVGIG come from the germline V gene (reference sequence). V was clipped by 2 bases and J by 2 bases, with 13 bases between them. This CDR3 has 15 amino acids. CDR3: CAWSSDSGGNQPQHF. CDR3 sequence (DNA): TGTGCCTGGAGTTCGGACAGCGGCGGCAATCAGCCCCAGCATTTT.

With respect to this clone: An end of the junction does not agree with germline; a read error may underlie this. The chain employs TRBV7-6 and TRBJ2-2; D is unresolved. The CDR3 spans 14 residues. Germline lookup yields CDR1 SGHVS and CDR2 FNYEAQ. The CDR3 coding sequence is TGTGCCAACAGCTTAGCCGGAGACTCCGGGGAGCTGTTTTTT. Its translation: CANSLAGDSGELFF.

Remarks on this clone: The sample has other DNA sequences that encode this CDR3 too. The chain joins TRBV9 to TRBJ1-3; D remains unclear. Trimming shortened V by 0 bases and J by 4 bases, and 5 bases separated the two germline ends. Per the germline V gene, CDR1 is SGDLS and CDR2 is YYNGEE. The CDR3 totals 13 residues. CDR3: CASSVGSGNTIYF. CDR3 bases: TGTGCCAGCAGCGTAGGAAGCGGAAACACCATATATTTT.